The rows below give T cell receptor beta chains drawn from one sample of a study of TIL therapy for anti-PD-1-resistant metastatic lung cancer. The method was immunoSEQ multiplex PCR; TCRdb's version includes in-frame clones alone and lacks a portion of them. The sample holds tens of thousands of clones; 74% are singletons and the top ten take 2.7%. Sequenced here: blood, sampled at baseline. Every receptor here comes from a woman aged 25-80 years with non-small cell lung cancer. Both conserved end residues are part of each CDR3. A D gene is named only where the DNA matches it firmly. Rows give clone size only sometimes, using once, few, many, or a class for an expanded clone.

D gene,clone size,CDR3 length,J gene,V gene,CDR3 protein,CDR3 DNA
-,once,14,TRBJ2-3,TRBV5-1,CASSLEQTTDTQYF,TGCGCCAGCAGCTTGGAGCAGACCACAGATACGCAGTATTTT
-,-,15,TRBJ2-7,TRBV28,CASSPAGLEWYEQYF,TGTGCCAGCAGTCCGGCCGGATTAGAATGGTACGAGCAGTACTTC
-,-,15,TRBJ2-2,TRBV27,CASSYFWGDTGELFF,TGTGCCAGCAGTTATTTTTGGGGCGACACCGGGGAGCTGTTTTTT
TRBD2,-,16,TRBJ2-1,TRBV7-2,CASTRNRGTSANEQFF,TGTGCCAGCACGCGTAACAGGGGGACTAGCGCTAATGAGCAGTTCTTC
-,-,12,TRBJ1-2,TRBV5-1,CASSFDYYGYTF,TGCGCCAGCAGCTTTGACTACTATGGCTACACCTTC
-,-,15,TRBJ2-1,TRBV19,CASSPDLTGYNEQFF,TGTGCCAGTAGTCCTGATCTAACGGGGTACAATGAGCAGTTCTTC
-,-,17,TRBJ2-5,TRBV5-5,CASSFSGLLGAKETQYF,TGTGCCAGCAGCTTCTCTGGTTTACTCGGGGCCAAAGAGACCCAGTACTTC
-,few,15,TRBJ1-2,TRBV7-9,CASSQGKGFGYGYTF,TGTGCCAGCAGCCAGGGTAAGGGGTTCGGCTATGGCTACACCTTC
-,-,13,TRBJ2-1,TRBV6-1,CASSEARVGEQFF,TGTGCCAGCAGTGAAGCCAGAGTAGGTGAGCAGTTCTTC
TRBD2,-,16,TRBJ2-7,TRBV5-1,CASSGSDIAGVYEQYF,TGCGCCAGCAGCGGGTCCGATATAGCGGGAGTTTACGAGCAGTACTTC
TRBD2,-,16,TRBJ2-5,TRBV11-2,CASSQGTSGTLETQYF,TGTGCCAGCAGCCAGGGGACTAGCGGGACTCTGGAGACCCAGTACTTC
TRBD1,few,15,TRBJ1-2,TRBV5-4,CASSSAGQGTYGYTF,TGTGCCAGCAGCTCCGCCGGACAGGGGACCTATGGCTACACCTTC
-,-,12,TRBJ2-1,TRBV2,CASSEEIRWQFF,TGTGCCAGCTCGGAGGAAATTCGGTGGCAGTTCTTC
TRBD1,-,16,TRBJ1-1,TRBV7-2,CASSPRGRGPGTEAFF,TGTGCCAGCAGCCCTCGGGGGAGGGGGCCCGGCACTGAAGCTTTCTTT
TRBD1,-,14,TRBJ2-7,TRBV19,CASSSGTGGYEQYF,TGTGCCAGTAGTAGCGGGACAGGGGGCTACGAGCAGTACTTC
TRBD1,-,12,TRBJ1-2,TRBV30,CAWPVPGGGYTF,TGTGCCTGGCCCGTGCCAGGGGGAGGCTACACCTTC
-,-,14,TRBJ2-7,TRBV18,CASSPETLTYEQYF,TGTGCCAGCTCACCCGAAACTCTTACCTACGAGCAGTACTTC
-,-,13,TRBJ2-3,TRBV19,CASKFVGTDTQYF,TGTGCCAGTAAATTCGTGGGCACAGATACGCAGTATTTT
TRBD2,-,16,TRBJ2-5,TRBV7-2,CASSFLAGGRAETQYF,TGTGCCAGCAGCTTCCTAGCGGGAGGGAGGGCGGAGACCCAGTACTTC
-,-,14,TRBJ1-1,TRBV11-2,CASSLPGLNTEAFF,TGTGCCAGCAGCTTGCCAGGGTTGAACACTGAAGCTTTCTTT